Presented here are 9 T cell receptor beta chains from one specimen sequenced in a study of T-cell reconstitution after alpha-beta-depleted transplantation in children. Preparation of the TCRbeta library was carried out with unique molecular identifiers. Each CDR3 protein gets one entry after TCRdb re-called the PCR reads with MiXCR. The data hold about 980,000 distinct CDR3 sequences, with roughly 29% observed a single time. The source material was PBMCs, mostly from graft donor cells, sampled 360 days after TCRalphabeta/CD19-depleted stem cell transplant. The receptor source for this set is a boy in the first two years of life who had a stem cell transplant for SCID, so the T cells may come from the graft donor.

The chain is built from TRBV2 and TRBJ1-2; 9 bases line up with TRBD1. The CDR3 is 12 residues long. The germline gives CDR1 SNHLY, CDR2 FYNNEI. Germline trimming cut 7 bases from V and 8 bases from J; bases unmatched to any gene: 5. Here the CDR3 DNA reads TGTGCCAGCAAACAGGGGGCTCTCGGCTACACCTTC. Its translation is CASKQGALGYTF.

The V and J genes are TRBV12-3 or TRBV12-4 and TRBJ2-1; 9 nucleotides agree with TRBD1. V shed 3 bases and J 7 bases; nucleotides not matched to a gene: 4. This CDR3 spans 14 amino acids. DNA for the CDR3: TGTGCCAGCAGTTTTAGGGACAGGGTAAATGAGCAGTTCTTC. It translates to CASSFRDRVNEQFF.

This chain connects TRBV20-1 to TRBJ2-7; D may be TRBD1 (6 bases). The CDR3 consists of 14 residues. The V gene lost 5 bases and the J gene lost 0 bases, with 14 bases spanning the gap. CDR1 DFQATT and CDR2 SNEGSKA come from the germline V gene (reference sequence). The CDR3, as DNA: TGCAGTGCTCAAACAGGGCGCCTCTCCTACGAGCAGTACTTC. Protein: CSAQTGRLSYEQYF.

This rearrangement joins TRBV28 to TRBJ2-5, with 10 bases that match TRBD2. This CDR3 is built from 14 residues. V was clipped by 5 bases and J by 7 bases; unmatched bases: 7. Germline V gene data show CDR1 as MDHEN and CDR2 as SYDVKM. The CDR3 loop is CASSTSGIGRTQYF. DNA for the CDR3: TGTGCCAGCAGTACTAGCGGGATCGGTCGGACCCAGTACTTC.

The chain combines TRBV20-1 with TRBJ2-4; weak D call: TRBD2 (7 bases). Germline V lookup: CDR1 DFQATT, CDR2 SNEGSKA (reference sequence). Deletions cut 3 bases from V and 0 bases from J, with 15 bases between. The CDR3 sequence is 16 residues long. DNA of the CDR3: TGCAGTGCTAGGGGACAAGCGGGACTAGCCAAAAACATTCAGTACTTC. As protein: CSARGQAGLAKNIQYF.

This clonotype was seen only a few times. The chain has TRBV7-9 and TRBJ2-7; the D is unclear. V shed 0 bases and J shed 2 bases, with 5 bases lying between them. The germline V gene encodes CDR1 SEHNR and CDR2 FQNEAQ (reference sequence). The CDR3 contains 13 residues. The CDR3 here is CASSLAAPYEQYF. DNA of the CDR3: TGTGCCAGCAGCTTAGCGGCCCCCTACGAGCAGTACTTC.

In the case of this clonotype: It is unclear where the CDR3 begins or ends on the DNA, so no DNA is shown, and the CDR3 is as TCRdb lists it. The CDR3: CASSQVFFGETQYF. V usage is TRBV4-1 and J usage is TRBJ2-5. The CDR3 length equals 14 residues, ends included. Germline loops: CDR1 MGHRA, CDR2 YSYEKL.

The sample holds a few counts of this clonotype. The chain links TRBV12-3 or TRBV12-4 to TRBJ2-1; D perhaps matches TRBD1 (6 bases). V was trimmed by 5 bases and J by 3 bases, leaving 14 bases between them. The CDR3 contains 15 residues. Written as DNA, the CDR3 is TGTGCCAGCAGTCCCTGGGACATACGCTACAATGAGCAGTTCTTC. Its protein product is CASSPWDIRYNEQFF.

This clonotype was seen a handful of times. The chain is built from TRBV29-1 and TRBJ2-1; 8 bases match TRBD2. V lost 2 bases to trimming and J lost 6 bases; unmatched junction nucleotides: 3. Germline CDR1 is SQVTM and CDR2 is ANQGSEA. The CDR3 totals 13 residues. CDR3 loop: CSVERLALNEQFF. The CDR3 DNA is TGCAGCGTTGAAAGACTAGCGCTCAATGAGCAGTTCTTC.